Each of the 20 T cell receptor beta chains below was sequenced from the same sample in a study of T cell responses to AZD1222 COVID-19 vaccine. This table comes from immunoSEQ multiplex PCR, and its TCRdb copy is limited to in-frame clones, with some not included. The top ten clones hold 3% to 4% of a sample with about 150,000 clones, roughly nine tenths of them seen once. The specimen comprised peripheral blood, sampled 28 days after the second AZD1222 dose. The receptor source for this set is an adult who received the AZD1222 COVID-19 vaccine.

This rearrangement joins TRBV28 to TRBJ2-1, with D unclear. Trimming took 5 bases from V and 10 from J, leaving 18 bases between them. Germline V CDR1 and CDR2: MDHEN, SYDVKM. CDR3 size: 14 residues. The CDR3: CASSIDGKVWEQFF. The CDR3 DNA follows: TGTGCCAGCAGTATCGACGGCAAGGTATGGGAGCAGTTCTTC.

The CDR3 DNA is TGCGCCAGCAGCTTAGACCTATACGAGCAGTACTTC. Its translation is CASSLDLYEQYF. The gene calls are TRBV5-1 and TRBJ2-7; D ambiguous. Trimming removed 2 bases at V and 4 bases at J, with 7 bases between. The germline CDR1 and CDR2 sequences are SGHRS and YFSETQ. The CDR3 extends over 12 amino acids.

CDR3 nucleotides: TGTGCCAGCAGCTTAGAGGGACTAGCGGGAGTCGGTGAGCAGTTCTTC. It yields the protein CASSLEGLAGVGEQFF. The gene calls are TRBV7-8 and TRBJ2-1; 14 nucleotides agree with TRBD2. There are 16 residues in the CDR3. The trim removed 1 base at V and 9 bases at J, leaving 5 bases unmatched. The germline V gene has CDR1 SGHVS and CDR2 FQNEAQ.

This chain connects TRBV2 to TRBJ2-1; 12 nucleotides match TRBD2. The CDR3 loop spans 20 amino acids. The V gene end was trimmed by 4 bases and the J gene end by 8 bases; junction bases not matched to a gene: 21. CDR1 and CDR2 (germline): SNHLY, FYNNEI. The CDR3 DNA sequence: TGTGCCAGCAGTGCATCTTTGGGAGAGACTAGCGGGGGCCCAGTCGATGAGCAGTTCTTC. This encodes CASSASLGETSGGPVDEQFF.

This clone was seen only once. The chain carries TRBV24-1 and TRBJ2-2; D is ambiguous. V dropped 0 bases and J dropped 2 bases, with 3 bases sitting between them. The CDR3 extends over 14 amino acids. Germline V lookup: CDR1 KGHDR, CDR2 SFDVKD. CDR3 amino acids: CATSDLRNTGELFF. The CDR3 DNA is TGTGCCACCAGTGATTTGCGTAACACCGGGGAGCTGTTTTTT.

In its sample, this clone was seen a few times. The V gene is TRBV7-6, the J gene TRBJ2-7; 11 bases are shared with TRBD2. Germline-derived CDR1 and CDR2 are SGHVS and FNYEAQ. This CDR3 has 15 residues. V was pared by 6 bases and J by 7 bases, with 11 bases of the junction left unmatched. The CDR3 nucleotides read TGTGCCAGCAGTCCTAGCGGGAGGACCCCGGGTGAGCAGTACTTC. Residues: CASSPSGRTPGEQYF. Using reference TRBV7-6 and TRBJ2-7 for the parts outside the CDR3, the full variable domain is GAGVSQSPRYKVTKRGQDVALRCDPISGHVSLYWYRQALGQGPEFLTYFNYEAQQDKSGLPNDRFSAERPEGSISTLTIQRTEQRDSAMYRCASSPSGRTPGEQYFGPGTRLTVT.

The genes are TRBV20-1 and TRBJ2-3, with unresolved D. The CDR3 covers 11 residues. V was cut by 4 bases and J by 4 bases, with 6 bases left in between. Germline-derived CDR1 and CDR2 are DFQATT and SNEGSKA (reference sequence). Written as DNA, the CDR3 is TGCAGTGCTATTCGTCCAGATACGCAGTATTTT. Amino acid sequence: CSAIRPDTQYF.

The chain carries TRBV28 and TRBJ2-7; D may match TRBD1 or TRBD2 (7 bases each). CDR3 length: 14 residues. Germline assignment: CDR1 MDHEN and CDR2 SYDVKM. Trimming stripped 9 bases from V and 2 bases from J, with 17 bases between. The CDR3 here is CARTGRVETYEQYF. In nucleotides, the CDR3 is TGTGCCAGGACAGGGAGGGTGGAAACCTACGAGCAGTACTTC.

The chain recombines TRBV18 with TRBJ1-2, with D unclear. The CDR3 is 14 amino acids. V lost 2 bases and J lost 6, with 13 bases in between. CDR1 and CDR2 (germline): KGHSH, LQKENI. The CDR3 nucleotides are TGTGCCAGCTCACCAGCCCGAAAGCCTAATGGCTACACCTTC. Translation gives CASSPARKPNGYTF.

A few counts support this clone. This chain uses TRBV20-1 with TRBJ2-7; tentatively, D is TRBD2 (5 bases). The V gene's germline CDR1 is DFQATT and CDR2 SNEGSKA (reference sequence). Trimming pared 7 bases from V and 4 bases from J, leaving 8 bases between. The CDR3 consists of 10 residues. The CDR3 DNA reads as TGCAGTGGGACTCGGTACGAGCAGTACTTC. Its translation is CSGTRYEQYF.

The chain has TRBV6-1 and TRBJ1-6; D is undetermined. This CDR3 has 14 residues. In germline, CDR1 is MNHNS, CDR2 SASEGT. Trimming stripped 2 bases from V and 7 bases from J, with 9 bases between. Here the CDR3 DNA reads TGTGCCAGCAGTGAAAGGGCCCAGAATTCACCCCTCCACTTT. Its protein product is CASSERAQNSPLHF.

This chain joins TRBV19 and TRBJ2-1, with 10 bases fitting TRBD1. In germline, CDR1 is LNHDA, CDR2 SQIVND (reference sequence). This CDR3 has 17 residues. V shed 8 bases, J shed 0 bases, and the junction held 10 bases outside the gene matches. The CDR3 bases are TGTGCCAGTGCGATTACGGGGACAGGGGCCTCCTACAATGAGCAGTTCTTC. This translates into CASAITGTGASYNEQFF. The whole variable domain, remainder taken from reference TRBV19 and TRBJ2-1, is DGGITQSPKYLFRKEGQNVTLSCEQNLNHDAMYWYRQDPGQGLRLIYYSQIVNDFQKGDIAEGYSVSREKKESFPLTVTSAQKNPTAFYLCASAITGTGASYNEQFFGPGTRLTVL.

Note on this clone: Distinct nucleotide sequences in the sample also encode this CDR3. J is TRBJ2-2 and V is TRBV27; 10 nucleotides line up with TRBD1. Germline trimming cut 7 bases from V and 5 bases from J; bases unmatched to any gene: 4. The CDR3 runs 14 residues. Germline-derived CDR1 and CDR2 are MNHEY and SMNVEV (reference sequence). DNA for the CDR3: TGTGCCAGCACCCGGACAGGGGGAACCGGGGAGCTGTTTTTT. This sequence encodes CASTRTGGTGELFF.

The sample holds a few counts of this clone. The chain employs TRBV5-1 and TRBJ1-2; D is undetermined. The germline V and J ends were trimmed by 0 bases and 4 bases, with 7 bases remaining between them. From germline, CDR1 is SGHRS and CDR2 YFSETQ. This CDR3 has 13 amino acids. For the CDR3, the DNA is TGCGCCAGCAGCTTGGGAGTATTCTATGGCTACACCTTC. This translates into CASSLGVFYGYTF.

This chain connects TRBV10-1 to TRBJ1-5; the D gene is possibly TRBD1 (5 bases). Germline V gene sequence: CDR1 WNHNN, CDR2 SYGVQD (reference sequence). Trimming took off 6 bases at V and 3 bases at J, with 9 bases between the two ends. This CDR3 region has 13 residues. CDR3 region: CASSAGFNQPQHF. Here the CDR3 DNA reads TGCGCCAGCAGCGCAGGGTTCAATCAGCCCCAGCATTTT.

This clone was recorded once. DNA for the CDR3: TGCGCCAGCAGTCAATCAAGGGAACAAGAGACCCAGTACTTC. Translating gives CASSQSREQETQYF. This sequence joins TRBV23-1 and TRBJ2-5; D is undetermined. TRBV23-1 has ORF status, its function being uncertain. Trimming shortened V by 0 bases and J by 2 bases, and 7 bases separated the two germline ends. This CDR3 spans 14 amino acids.

The rearrangement links TRBV7-9 to TRBJ1-1; no definite D call. The V gene lost 1 base and the J gene lost 1 base, with 4 bases spanning the gap. CDR3 length: 13 amino acids. Per the germline V gene, CDR1 is SEHNR and CDR2 is FQNEAQ (reference sequence). Here the CDR3 reads CASSLEQNTEAFF. The CDR3 DNA follows: TGTGCCAGCAGCTTAGAACAGAACACTGAAGCTTTCTTT.

The chain combines TRBV6-1 with TRBJ1-5; D possibly corresponds to TRBD1 (5 bases). The CDR3 covers 16 residues. Germline V CDR1 and CDR2: MNHNS, SASEGT. The ends were cut back, 3 bases at V and 3 bases at J, with 15 bases in the middle. The CDR3 region is CASSDLRRGTNQPQHF. The CDR3 nucleotides read TGTGCCAGCAGTGATCTTCGGAGAGGGACCAATCAGCCCCAGCATTTT.

The chain couples TRBV27 to TRBJ1-5; tentatively, D is TRBD1 (5 bases). The V end was cut by 4 bases, the J end by 2 bases, with 9 bases between. Germline CDR1 is MNHEY and CDR2 is SMNVEV (reference sequence). This CDR3 spans 14 amino acids. The CDR3 loop reads CASSSGGGNQPQHF. Written as DNA, the CDR3 is TGTGCCAGCAGTTCTGGGGGAGGCAATCAGCCCCAGCATTTT.

The chain joins TRBV14 to TRBJ1-1; a possible D gene is TRBD1 (6 bases). Per the germline V gene, CDR1 is SGHDN and CDR2 is FVKESK. V lost 7 bases and J lost 2, with 8 bases in between. The CDR3 consists of 12 residues. The CDR3: CASTGVNTEAFF. The DNA of the CDR3 is TGTGCCAGCACAGGGGTTAACACTGAAGCTTTCTTT.